This TCR beta chain was found in a study of shared clonotypes between healthy human individuals. Study-level background: Three CD4 naive, three CD4 memory, two CD8 naive and one CD8 memory plate were used per donor.

The germline CDR1 and CDR2 sequences are MNHEY and SVGAGI. The CDR3 is made up of 16 amino acids. Trimming took off 1 base at V and 3 bases at J, with 12 bases between the two ends. In regard to this clone: The antigen is undetermined.

Study-level points and caveats: The generation probabilities recorded for non-shared clonotypes fell below those of clonotypes shared by all four donors. Naive subsets generally exceeded memory subsets in estimated richness.

CD45RA-negative memory and CD45RA+ naive subsets were split from the CD4+ cells. Measured with immunoSEQ multiplex PCR; TCRdb has only the in-frame clones, and not every one. The sample includes 2 million to 2.5 million clones, 80% to 95% seen only once; the top ten take about 0.36%. The chain combines TRBV6-5 with TRBJ2-2; a weak D match, TRBD1 (6 bases). Material: naive CD4+ T cells from PBMCs. Subset: CD45RA+ positively selected. This clonotype originated in a man aged 18 to 29 in good health. Some clones in this sample may be carry-over from other donors' samples. The CDR3 loop reads CASSYWGQIHTGELFF. CDR3 nucleotides: TGTGCCAGCAGTTACTGGGGGCAGATCCACACCGGGGAGCTGTTTTTT.